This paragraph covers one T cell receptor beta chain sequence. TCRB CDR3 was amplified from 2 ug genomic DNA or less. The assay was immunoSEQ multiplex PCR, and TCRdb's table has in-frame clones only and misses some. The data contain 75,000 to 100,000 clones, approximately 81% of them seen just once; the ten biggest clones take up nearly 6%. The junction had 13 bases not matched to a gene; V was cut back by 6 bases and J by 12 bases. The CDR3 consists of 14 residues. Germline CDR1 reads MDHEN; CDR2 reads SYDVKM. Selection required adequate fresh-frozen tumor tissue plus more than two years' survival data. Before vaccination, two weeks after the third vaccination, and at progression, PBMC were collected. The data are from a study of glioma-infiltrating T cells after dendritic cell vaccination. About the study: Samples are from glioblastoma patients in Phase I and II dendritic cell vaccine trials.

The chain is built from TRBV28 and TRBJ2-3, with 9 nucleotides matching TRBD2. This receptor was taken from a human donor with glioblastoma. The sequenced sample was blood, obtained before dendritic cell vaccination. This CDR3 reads CASRSNDASGIQYF. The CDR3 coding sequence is TGTGCCAGCAGATCTAATGATGCTAGCGGGATCCAGTATTTT.